This passage covers 28 T cell receptor beta chains from one sample sequenced in a study of cytomegalovirus exposure and HLA in healthy donors. Researchers ran the PCR with 60 Vbeta and 13 Jbeta primers. Only in-frame clones appear in the TCRdb table, and some are missing; sequencing was by immunoSEQ multiplex PCR. This table has roughly 100,000 clones, 60% to 85% appearing once. Sequencing was done on a sample of PBMCs. The receptors come from a young woman in good health and CMV-seropositive.

V usage is TRBV6-6 and J usage is TRBJ2-7, with 14 bases lining up with TRBD2. Germline assignment: CDR1 MNHNY and CDR2 SVGAGI (reference sequence). V shed 4 bases, J shed 3 bases, and the junction held 2 bases outside the gene matches. CDR3 length equals 15 residues. CDR3 DNA sequence: TGTGCCAGCAGTTTGGGGACTAGCGGGGGCTACGAGCAGTACTTC. Amino acid sequence: CASSLGTSGGYEQYF.

Comments on this clone: With only one base between it and a far larger clone, this is likely a read error. This chain uses TRBV6-1 with TRBJ2-7; weak D call: TRBD2 (7 bases). The V gene's germline CDR1 is MNHNS and CDR2 SASEGT. This CDR3 comprises 16 residues. Trimming took 1 base from V and 0 from J, leaving 13 bases between them. The CDR3 nucleotides are TGTGCCAGCAGTGAAGATGGGGGGGCGAGCTCCTACGAGCAGTACTTC. It specifies CASSEDGGASSYEQYF.

This clone appeared a few times. The chain is built from TRBV18 and TRBJ2-7; 7 nucleotides align to TRBD2. The CDR3 runs 17 residues. The V and J ends lost 1 base and 0 bases, in that order; junction bases with no gene match: 9. The germline gives CDR1 KGHSH, CDR2 LQKENI. The CDR3 loop reads CASSPRVGGGSSYEQYF. In nucleotides, the CDR3 is TGTGCCAGCTCACCACGGGTAGGCGGGGGAAGCTCCTACGAGCAGTACTTC.

This chain links TRBV4-1 with TRBJ2-1; the match to TRBD2 covers 10 bases. CDR3 length: 15 amino acids. Germline V gives CDR1 MGHRA, CDR2 YSYEKL. After removal of 1 base from V and 9 bases from J, the junction contained 6 bases not matched to a gene. The CDR3 spells CASSQASGRWSEQFF. CDR3 sequence (DNA): TGCGCCAGCAGCCAAGCTAGCGGGAGATGGAGTGAGCAGTTCTTC.

In DNA form, the CDR3 reads TGTGCCAGCAGCGTGCAGGGGACCAGTCAGCCCCAGCATTTT. This gives the protein CASSVQGTSQPQHF. V gene TRBV5-6 combines with J gene TRBJ1-5; maybe TRBD1 (6 bases). V lost 4 bases and J lost 6, with 14 bases in between. Germline loops: CDR1 SGHDT, CDR2 YYEEEE. The CDR3 length is 14 residues.

This clone came up once. V gene TRBV11-3 combines with J gene TRBJ2-4, with a weak D call TRBD2 (5 bases). The CDR3 has 16 residues. Trimming stripped 4 bases from V and 0 bases from J, with 13 bases between. The germline V gene has CDR1 SGHNT and CDR2 YENEEA. The CDR3 region has the DNA TGTGCCAGCAGCTCGGACTTCGCCTCAGCCAAAAACATTCAGTACTTC. This sequence encodes CASSSDFASAKNIQYF.

The V call is TRBV5-6, the J call TRBJ2-1; 9 bases map to TRBD2. V dropped 5 bases and J dropped 6; count of bases not matched to a gene: 9. Germline CDR1 SGHDT, CDR2 YYEEEE. The CDR3 has 15 residues. The CDR3 DNA reads as TGTGCCAGCAGGCTTAGCGGGAGAGGAAGCAATGAGCAGTTCTTC. It is translated as CASRLSGRGSNEQFF. Variable domain in full (rest from reference TRBV5-6 and TRBJ2-1): DAGVTQSPTHLIKTRGQQVTLRCSPKSGHDTVSWYQQALGQGPQFIFQYYEEEERQRGNFPDRFSGHQFPNYSSELNVNALLLGDSALYLCASRLSGRGSNEQFFGPGTRLTVL.

There are a few counts of this clone. At the DNA level, this CDR3 is encoded by other sequences in the same sample as well. The chain carries TRBV5-1 and TRBJ2-1; D is perhaps TRBD2 (6 bases). Germline V gene sequence: CDR1 SGHRS, CDR2 YFSETQ. The V and J ends lost 4 bases and 1 base respectively, with 12 bases between them. CDR3 length equals 15 residues. The CDR3 DNA follows: TGCGCCAGCAGCAGCCGGGACTCTTCCTACAATGAGCAGTTCTTC. Translation: CASSSRDSSYNEQFF. The full variable domain, completed using reference TRBV5-1 and TRBJ2-1, is KAGVTQTPRYLIKTRGQQVTLSCSPISGHRSVSWYQQTPGQGLQFLFEYFSETQRNKGNFPGRFSGRQFSNSRSEMNVSTLELGDSALYLCASSSRDSSYNEQFFGPGTRLTVL.

The chain joins TRBV30 to TRBJ1-2; D is possibly TRBD1 (5 bases). In germline, CDR1 is GTSNPN, CDR2 SVGIG (reference sequence). This CDR3 contains 16 residues. The V end lost 0 bases, the J end lost 4 bases, and 18 bases lay between the germline ends. The CDR3 here is CAWSVGFQGFPYGYTF. The CDR3 bases are TGTGCCTGGAGTGTCGGATTTCAGGGCTTCCCCTATGGCTACACCTTC. Using reference TRBV30 and TRBJ1-2 for the parts outside the CDR3, the full variable domain is SQTIHQWPATLVQPVGSPLSLECTVEGTSNPNLYWYRQAAGRGLQLLFYSVGIGQISSEVPQNLSASRPQDRQFILSSKKLLLSDSGFYLCAWSVGFQGFPYGYTFGSGTRLTVV.

In its sample, this clone was seen once. This chain uses TRBV28 with TRBJ2-5; D not resolved. Trimming took off 2 bases at V and 2 bases at J, with 6 bases between the two ends. Germline V gene sequence: CDR1 MDHEN, CDR2 SYDVKM. This CDR3 spans 13 amino acids. CDR3 region: CASSLVGQETQYF. CDR3 nucleotides: TGTGCCAGCAGTTTAGTCGGGCAAGAGACCCAGTACTTC.

The chain uses TRBV27 and TRBJ1-1; D is uncertain. Germline assignment: CDR1 MNHEY and CDR2 SMNVEV (reference sequence). V lost 3 bases and J 1 base, leaving 6 bases between the germline ends. CDR3 size: 13 residues. The CDR3 DNA reads TGTGCCAGCAGTTTTGGCGGGAACACTGAAGCTTTCTTT. This translates into CASSFGGNTEAFF.

The chain recombines TRBV10-2 with TRBJ2-1, with 14 bases fitting TRBD2. V gave up 9 bases and J gave up 7 bases; unmatched junction bases: 2. There are 13 residues in the CDR3. Germline CDR1 is WSHSY and CDR2 is SAAADI. CDR3 loop: CASRTSGRNEQFF. CDR3 nucleotides: TGCGCCAGTCGGACTAGCGGGAGGAATGAGCAGTTCTTC.

For the CDR3, the DNA is TGTGCCAGCAGTTTTCAGGGCCCGCCGACCCAGTACTTC. It codes for CASSFQGPPTQYF. The chain joins TRBV28 to TRBJ2-5; possible D gene TRBD1, 5 bases. V was shortened by 3 bases and J by 7 bases, with 12 bases between the two germline ends. Germline CDR1 reads MDHEN; CDR2 reads SYDVKM. The length of the CDR3 is 13 residues.

This chain links TRBV28 with TRBJ1-5; possibly TRBD1 for D (6 bases). This CDR3 is 15 amino acids long. V lost 8 bases, J lost 0 bases, and 14 bases lay in between. Looked up from germline, CDR1 is MDHEN and CDR2 is SYDVKM. CDR3 DNA: TGTGCCAGCCGACAATGGACAGCTAGCAATCAGCCCCAGCATTTT. Encoded protein: CASRQWTASNQPQHF.

The chain couples TRBV30 to TRBJ2-3; 10 bases are shared with TRBD2. The ends lost 2 bases at V and 4 bases at J; junction bases unmatched: 12. The CDR3 is made up of 17 amino acids. CDR1 is GTSNPN, CDR2 SVGIG, per germline (reference sequence). The CDR3 protein is CAWSPTRTSGIPDTQYF. CDR3 DNA sequence: TGTGCCTGGAGTCCGACAAGGACTAGCGGAATCCCAGATACGCAGTATTTT. Looking up the rest from reference TRBV30 and TRBJ2-3 gives the full variable domain: SQTIHQWPATLVQPVGSPLSLECTVEGTSNPNLYWYRQAAGRGLQLLFYSVGIGQISSEVPQNLSASRPQDRQFILSSKKLLLSDSGFYLCAWSPTRTSGIPDTQYFGPGTRLTVL.

V is TRBV10-3 and J is TRBJ2-5; 8 nucleotides match TRBD1. The V segment lost 3 bases and the J segment 1 base; nucleotides outside the gene matches: 4. Germline CDR1 is ENHRY and CDR2 is SYGVKD. The CDR3 sequence is 15 residues long. The CDR3, as DNA: TGTGCCATCAGTGAATATGACAGGGGCCAAGAGACCCAGTACTTC. This translates into CAISEYDRGQETQYF.

The chain is built from TRBV28 and TRBJ2-4; a weak D match, TRBD2 (5 bases). V gave up 6 bases and J gave up 0 bases, with 12 bases separating them. The CDR3 is made up of 15 amino acids. The germline V gene encodes CDR1 MDHEN and CDR2 SYDVKM. CDR3 in amino acids: CASSSGEIAKNIQYF. The DNA for the CDR3 is TGTGCCAGCAGCTCCGGGGAGATAGCCAAAAACATTCAGTACTTC.

With regard to this clone: The sample contains more than one DNA sequence encoding this CDR3. V is TRBV19 and J is TRBJ2-7, with 10 bases identical to TRBD1. V was clipped by 3 bases and J by 4 bases; unmatched bases: 3. This CDR3 has 14 amino acids. Germline V CDR1 and CDR2: LNHDA, SQIVND (reference sequence). CDR3 coding DNA: TGTGCCAGTAGTATCGGGACAGGGGTGTACGAGCAGTACTTC. Amino acids: CASSIGTGVYEQYF.

The chain recombines TRBV7-8 with TRBJ2-3; D gene uncertain. V was shortened by 5 bases and J by 6 bases, with 15 bases between the two germline ends. The CDR3 runs to 14 residues. Germline V CDR1 and CDR2: SGHVS, FQNEAQ. The DNA of the CDR3 is TGTGCCAGCAGCCCCTGGGCCGCATTGGATACGCAGTATTTT. This translates into CASSPWAALDTQYF.

The chain couples TRBV6-5 to TRBJ1-6; 8 bases are a match to TRBD1. V lost 6 bases and J lost 10; bases outside the gene matches: 8. The CDR3 covers 14 residues. Germline V CDR1 and CDR2: MNHEY, SVGAGI. The DNA of the CDR3 is TGTGCCAGCAGGTCGGACAGGGTAGGGTCACCCCTCCACTTT. Translating gives CASRSDRVGSPLHF.

This clone appeared a few times. The same CDR3 arises from other DNA sequences in this sample as well. The genes are TRBV27 and TRBJ2-7; TRBD2 matches 7 bases. CDR3 size: 13 residues. The V gene end was trimmed by 3 bases and the J gene end by 4 bases; junction bases not matched to a gene: 3. CDR1 is MNHEY and CDR2 is SMNVEV in the germline V gene (reference sequence). In nucleotides, the CDR3 is TGTGCCAGCAGTTTTGGCGGGAGTTACGAGCAGTACTTC. Protein: CASSFGGSYEQYF.

This chain uses TRBV28 with TRBJ1-1, with D perhaps matching TRBD1 (5 bases). Trimming shortened V by 2 bases and J by 0 bases, and 7 bases separated the two germline ends. CDR1 MDHEN and CDR2 SYDVKM come from the germline V gene. The CDR3 is 14 amino acids. The DNA of the CDR3 is TGTGCCAGCAGTTTAGGGGGGGTGAACACTGAAGCTTTCTTT. Translating it yields CASSLGGVNTEAFF.

The J gene is TRBJ2-7, the V gene TRBV28, with 7 bases lining up with TRBD2. The CDR3 totals 15 residues. CDR1 MDHEN and CDR2 SYDVKM come from the germline V gene. The V segment lost 6 bases and the J segment 2 bases; nucleotides outside the gene matches: 10. As DNA, the CDR3 is TGTGCCAGCAGGGGAGGGACCGCTGATACCTACGAGCAGTACTTC. Translating gives CASRGGTADTYEQYF.

This clone was detected only a few times. The chain uses TRBV5-5 and TRBJ2-2, with 8 bases that match TRBD2. Trimming at V came to 1 base and at J to 6 bases, leaving 5 bases not matched to a gene. This CDR3 is 15 amino acids long. CDR1 SGHKS and CDR2 YYEKEE come from the germline V gene (reference sequence). CDR3 residues: CASSLFGGDAGELFF. The CDR3 coding sequence is TGTGCCAGCAGCTTGTTCGGGGGGGACGCCGGGGAGCTGTTTTTT.

This chain uses TRBV7-6 with TRBJ2-1; 7 bases agree with TRBD2. In germline, CDR1 is SGHVS, CDR2 FNYEAQ. Trimming took 5 bases from V and 4 from J; bases not matched to a gene: 8. CDR3 size: 15 residues. CDR3 amino acids: CASSPMGGVYNEQFF. In DNA, the CDR3 is TGTGCCAGCAGCCCCATGGGGGGGGTTTACAATGAGCAGTTCTTC.

In this sample, this clone turned up a few times. The V and J genes are TRBV7-6 and TRBJ1-4; 8 nucleotides agree with TRBD1. This CDR3 is 14 amino acids long. J gave up 8 bases and V 1 base, and 3 bases lay outside the gene matches. CDR1 is SGHVS and CDR2 is FNYEAQ in the germline V gene. The CDR3 region is CASSLGTGYEKLFF. As DNA, the CDR3 is TGTGCCAGCAGCTTAGGGACAGGGTACGAAAAACTGTTTTTT.

The genes are TRBV5-1 and TRBJ2-1, with 9 bases aligning to TRBD1. Losses at the gene ends were 5 bases for V and 4 bases for J; bases not matched to a gene: 4. The CDR3 is 14 amino acids. Germline CDR1 and CDR2: SGHRS and YFSETQ. DNA of the CDR3: TGCGCCAGCAGACAGGGGGCGGATTACAATGAGCAGTTCTTC. As protein: CASRQGADYNEQFF.

The V and J genes are TRBV2 and TRBJ2-2; D may be TRBD1 (7 bases). V dropped 3 bases and J dropped 2 bases, with 10 bases sitting between them. Germline CDR1 is SNHLY and CDR2 is FYNNEI. The CDR3 is 15 residues long. The DNA for the CDR3 is TGTGCCAGCAGTGAGCAGGGGGGAAACACCGGGGAGCTGTTTTTT. It is translated as CASSEQGGNTGELFF.